This T cell receptor (beta chain) appears in the sequencing data of a study of shared clonotypes between healthy human individuals. Study-wide findings and caveats: Lower generation probabilities were found for non-shared clonotypes than for those shared by all four donors. Sequencing depth was predicted to influence how clonotypes are shared among donors.

V was clipped by 6 bases and J by 1 base; unmatched bases: 10. CDR1 and CDR2 from the germline V gene are SGHTA and FQGNSA. The CDR3 totals 17 residues. Original handling: With immunoSEQ giving junction-only sequences and no quality scores, filtering differed. The table came from immunoSEQ multiplex PCR; TCRdb's copy has only in-frame clones and leaves some out. Clone size and the V and J calls come from that table; the DNA yielded D and trimming. The profile shows 2 million to 3 million clones, 80% to 95% of them singletons. About this clone: Its target is not known.

V and J are TRBV7-2 and TRBJ2-2; TRBD2 matches at 8 bases. Sequencing was done on a sample of naive CD4+ T cells from PBMCs. Subset denoted: CD45RA+ positively selected. The origin of this receptor is a man younger than 30 in good health. Some clones in this sample may be carry-over from other donors' samples. The CDR3 region is CASSSLIGTRNTGELFF. The CDR3 DNA reads as TGTGCCAGCAGTAGCCTAATAGGGACTAGGAACACCGGGGAGCTGTTTTTT.